This record concerns one T cell receptor beta chain sequence. Sequencing was performed with immunoSEQ multiplex PCR; in TCRdb, only in-frame clones are kept and a portion is missing. Seen here are some 1.4 million clones, approximately 97% observed once, and the top ten hold 1.2%. V lost 4 bases to trimming and J lost 0 bases, with 10 bases between them. This CDR3 spans 14 amino acids. Germline V gene data show CDR1 as MNHEY and CDR2 as SMNVEV (reference sequence). The sample is drawn from a study of shared clonotypes between healthy human individuals. The split of CD4+ cells yielded CD45RA+ naive and CD45RA-negative memory subsets.

The rearrangement joins TRBV27 to TRBJ2-7; no reliable D call. This receptor was identified in a man aged 25 to 40 in good health. The sequencing input was naive CD4+ T cells sorted from blood. Specified subset: CD45RA+ positively selected. CDR3 in amino acids: CASSSNSNSYEQYF. Written as DNA, the CDR3 is TGTGCCAGCAGTTCGAATTCGAACTCCTACGAGCAGTACTTC.